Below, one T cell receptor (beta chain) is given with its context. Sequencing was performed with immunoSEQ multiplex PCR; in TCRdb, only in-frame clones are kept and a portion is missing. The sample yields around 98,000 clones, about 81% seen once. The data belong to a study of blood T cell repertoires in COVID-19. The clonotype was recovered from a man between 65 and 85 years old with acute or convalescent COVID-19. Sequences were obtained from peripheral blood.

The CDR3 DNA is TGTGCCAGCAGCAGGACAGGGGTTTATTCACCCCTCCACTTT. Translation: CASSRTGVYSPLHF. V usage is TRBV6-5 and J usage is TRBJ1-6, with 9 positions matching TRBD1. Looked up from germline, CDR1 is MNHEY and CDR2 is SVGAGI. V lost 6 bases, J lost 8 bases, and 5 bases stayed unmatched. CDR3 length equals 14 residues.